This TCR beta chain was obtained from a study of T cell changes during pregnancy in multiple sclerosis (dated by TCRdb to the late 2010s). As for the study more broadly: The study examined how the T cell repertoire changed over the course of pregnancy in women with multiple sclerosis.

The CDR1 and CDR2 encoded by the germline V gene are SGHRS and YFSETQ. From the cysteine through the phenylalanine, the CDR3 covers 15 amino acids. Only the CDR3 region is kept as DNA, spanning 45 bases read in frame from base 1. The V end loses 0 bases and the J end loses 1 base, and a stretch of 8 bases separates them. As concerns this clone: It lacks a known antigen. Per-base quality was not reported, and no clone a single base away is much larger than it.

The library relied on the immunoSEQ multiplex PCR assay. In TCRdb, the immuneACCESS table is reduced to in-frame sequences with V and J assigned. These tables do not hold every clone; where another copy was compared, an unresolved V gene accounts for under half, and the others remain unexplained. In all, the sample holds 10,000 to 15,000 clones, and 90% to 95% of those were seen once. Jointly, the top ten make up roughly 0.3% of the sample. The sequence joins TRBV5-1 to TRBJ1-3, with no confident D gene call. The sequences come from CD4+ T cells from peripheral blood mononuclear cells, collected before pregnancy. The receptor was isolated from a female donor with multiple sclerosis, enrolled in a pregnancy study. The CDR3 sequence is CASSLGSLSGNTIYF. Here is the DNA: TGCGCCAGCAGCTTGGGGTCACTTTCTGGAAACACCATATATTTT.